This entry concerns a single TCR beta chain. Antigen: not known. These data are taken from a study of cytomegalovirus exposure and HLA in healthy donors. Study-wide background: Just over 80% of some 390 genotyped donors fell in the Caucasian-associated ancestry cluster. Regarding the study as a whole: V- and J-gene trimming in TCR beta was tied to a missense DCLRE1C variant by an analysis performed later.

PCR primers comprised 60 Vbeta and 13 Jbeta primers. Generated by immunoSEQ multiplex PCR, the TCRdb table keeps only in-frame clones and is missing some. The profile covers 50,000 to 70,000 clones, with approximately 80% appearing a single time and 2% to 3% taken by the ten largest. This CDR3 spans 16 amino acids. CDR1 is GTSNPN and CDR2 is SVGIG in the germline V gene (reference sequence). The sample comprised PBMCs. The chain links TRBV30 to TRBJ2-5; 8 nucleotides agree with TRBD1. The end of the DNA aligns better with TRBJ2-7, so the J call may be wrong. This receptor was obtained from a female donor in good health and CMV-seronegative. CDR3 DNA: TGTGCCTGGAGTGGCCTACCGGGACAGGATCCCTACGAGCAGTACTTC. Amino acid sequence: CAWSGLPGQDPYEQYF.